This T cell receptor beta chain was identified in a study of CD8 T cells in Susac syndrome. The RNA, about 0.45 to 1 ug, was put through reverse transcription using random hexamers. TCR beta CDR3 was amplified by immunoSEQ covering 54 Vbeta and 13 Jbeta. One entry per CDR3 protein results from TCRdb running MiXCR on the immunoSEQ multiplex PCR reads. The table has 120,000 to 150,000 distinct CDR3 sequences, roughly 95% seen once. V was trimmed by 6 bases and J by 0 bases, leaving 14 bases between them. CDR3 size: 15 residues. This chain uses TRBV12-3 or TRBV12-4 with TRBJ1-2; the D gene is possibly TRBD1 (6 bases). Sequences were obtained from CD4+ T cells from PBMCs. The receptor comes from a human donor in good health. Here the CDR3 DNA reads TGTGCCAGCAGCGGGGGGGCAGGGGCTAACTATGGCTACACCTTC. This sequence encodes CASSGGAGANYGYTF.